This TCR beta chain was identified in a study of T cells in Graves' hyperthyroidism and ophthalmopathy. Whole-study context: The initial diagnosis was the point when peripheral blood was collected, ahead of any treatment. Study-wide results and limits: Ophthalmopathy onset followed model prediction by a median about 6.9 months.

The source material, RNA transcripts, was used to amplify TCR beta CDR3 regions. When the TCR CDR3 underwent first-round RT-PCR, the HTBI primer set was used. TCRdb processed the multiplex PCR reads anew with MiXCR; each CDR3 protein has one entry. In the table there are about 710,000 distinct CDR3 sequences, about a sixth of which are singletons. From germline, CDR1 is MNHEY and CDR2 SMNVEV (reference sequence). The CDR3 covers 13 residues. V shed 4 bases and J shed 0 bases, with 6 bases lying between them. This clonotype has at least ten counts. Its antigen is undetermined. The patients, who ranged from 18 to 65 in age, presented with newly diagnosed hyperthyroidism lasting under 2 months. Uncontrolled infection, other autoimmune disease, pregnancy or lactation led to exclusion.

Sequenced material: blood. The TCR originated in a man aged 18 to 35 with Graves' hyperthyroidism. V and J are TRBV27 and TRBJ1-1; D remains ambiguous. The CDR3 region has the DNA TGTGCCAGCAGTTGGGCTGTGAACACTGAAGCTTTCTTT. This encodes CASSWAVNTEAFF.